This T cell receptor beta chain originates from a study of blood T cells in healthy people across ages. This clonotype was recorded a few times. Primed by a sample-barcoded 5' primer and a J-beta primer mix, a second PCR proceeded for about 6 to 11 cycles. MiXCR was run by TCRdb on the 5' RACE reads, yielding one entry per CDR3 protein. The repertoire holds about 1.1 million distinct CDR3 sequences, with about two fifths as singletons. The TCR sequence derives from a man younger than 30 in good health. The sequenced sample was blood.

The CDR3 bases are TGTGCCAGCAGTGAAAGAGGGGGCGCGAGCTACACCTTC. It specifies CASSERGGASYTF. The chain is built from TRBV25-1 and TRBJ1-2; 7 nucleotides align to TRBD1. Germline loops: CDR1 MGHDK, CDR2 SYGVNS. After removal of 2 bases from V and 9 bases from J, the junction contained 6 bases not matched to a gene. The CDR3 sequence is 13 residues long.